Below are 8 T cell receptor beta chains sequenced from a single sample in a study of blood T cell repertoires in COVID-19. Sequencing used immunoSEQ multiplex PCR; TCRdb keeps in-frame clones, though not all of them. Among about 300,000 clones listed, 85% to 90% were seen once. Sequencing was performed on peripheral blood. These receptors all come from a young woman with COVID-19, enrolled during active disease.

For this clone: This sample also contains other DNA sequences that code for the same CDR3. The chain recombines TRBV15 with TRBJ1-4; 9 bases align to TRBD1. CDR3 length: 15 residues. Germline V CDR1 and CDR2: LNHNV, YYDKDF (reference sequence). The J segment lost 5 bases and the V segment lost 3 bases, leaving 4 bases of the junction unmatched. DNA of the CDR3: TGTGCCACCAGCAGGGGTGGGACAGGGAATGAAAAACTGTTTTTT. Amino acid sequence: CATSRGGTGNEKLFF.

The chain employs TRBV7-9 and TRBJ2-5; D is tentatively TRBD1 or TRBD2 (5 bases each). The ends were cut back, 5 bases at V and 5 bases at J, with 18 bases in the middle. CDR1 and CDR2 from the germline V gene are SEHNR and FQNEAQ (reference sequence). CDR3 length: 15 residues. The CDR3 loop reads CASSLGAGIMETQYF. Here the CDR3 DNA reads TGTGCCAGCAGCCTAGGGGCCGGGATAATGGAGACCCAGTACTTC.

This chain links TRBV9 with TRBJ1-5; D uncertain. The V end was cut by 0 bases, the J end by 4 bases, with 11 bases between. Germline V CDR1 and CDR2: SGDLS, YYNGEE. The CDR3 is 15 residues long. Here the CDR3 reads CASSVGESPNQPQHF. CDR3 in DNA: TGTGCCAGCAGCGTAGGTGAGAGCCCGAATCAGCCCCAGCATTTT.

There are a few counts of this clone. This CDR3 is CASTASKGLGSPLHF. The CDR3, as DNA: TGTGCCAGCACCGCAAGTAAGGGACTGGGTTCACCCCTCCACTTT. This chain links TRBV7-9 with TRBJ1-6; TRBD1 might be the D (5 bases). Trimming took 7 bases from V and 9 from J, leaving 19 bases between them. Germline assignment: CDR1 SEHNR and CDR2 FQNEAQ (reference sequence). This CDR3 comprises 15 residues.

The rearrangement links TRBV6-1 to TRBJ2-5; 9 positions agree with TRBD1. Germline CDR1 reads MNHNS; CDR2 reads SASEGT. The V segment lost 0 bases and the J segment 5 bases; nucleotides outside the gene matches: 10. The CDR3 has 17 residues. CDR3 amino acids: CASSEAKIQGARETQYF. The CDR3 DNA sequence: TGTGCCAGCAGTGAAGCCAAAATACAGGGGGCAAGGGAGACCCAGTACTTC.

This chain links TRBV19 with TRBJ2-3, with a possible D match to TRBD1 (6 bases). The length of the CDR3 is 16 residues. Germline V gene lookup returns CDR1 LNHDA and CDR2 SQIVND (reference sequence). V lost 1 base and J 9 bases, leaving 20 bases between the germline ends. The CDR3: CASSIARGGTYSTQYF. The DNA of the CDR3 is TGTGCCAGTAGTATAGCCAGGGGTGGGACCTACTCGACGCAGTATTTT. The whole variable domain, filled in from reference TRBV19 and TRBJ2-3, reads DGGITQSPKYLFRKEGQNVTLSCEQNLNHDAMYWYRQDPGQGLRLIYYSQIVNDFQKGDIAEGYSVSREKKESFPLTVTSAQKNPTAFYLCASSIARGGTYSTQYFGPGTRLTVL.

This rearrangement joins TRBV3-1 (or the pseudogene TRBV3-2) to TRBJ2-1; D perhaps matches TRBD1 (6 bases). CDR3 size: 13 residues. CDR1 LGHDT and CDR2 YNNKEL come from the germline V gene (reference sequence). Between the trimmed V and J ends, which lost 5 bases and 6 bases, there was a span of 11 bases. The CDR3 loop is CASSSDRPNEQFF. The CDR3 nucleotides are TGTGCCAGCAGCTCAGACAGGCCCAATGAGCAGTTCTTC.

The rearrangement uses TRBV27 and TRBJ2-7; D perhaps matches TRBD1 (5 bases). Germline V CDR1 and CDR2: MNHEY, SMNVEV (reference sequence). This CDR3 comprises 13 residues. Trimming stripped 3 bases from V and 4 bases from J, with 10 bases between. The CDR3, as DNA: TGTGCCAGCAGTTTGGCAGGGAATTACGAGCAGTACTTC. It yields the protein CASSLAGNYEQYF.